The TCR beta chain under discussion was sequenced for a study of blood T cell repertoires in COVID-19. Generated by immunoSEQ multiplex PCR, the TCRdb table keeps only in-frame clones and is missing some. Of under 55,000 clones listed, over 70% were seen once; the top ten hold under 2.5%. The CDR3 has 15 amino acids. Looked up from germline, CDR1 is MNHNY and CDR2 is SVGAGI (reference sequence). Trimming removed 6 bases from V and 6 bases from J; junction bases left unmatched: 6. The V and J genes are TRBV6-6 and TRBJ2-1; TRBD2 matches at 12 bases. Sequencing used peripheral blood. This receptor was taken from an elderly woman with COVID-19, enrolled during active disease. For the CDR3, the DNA is TGTGCCAGCAGCCGGCTAGCGGGGGGGCCCAATGAGCAGTTCTTC. Its protein is CASSRLAGGPNEQFF.